Listed below are T cell receptor beta chains from one sample, sequenced in a study of OX40 agonist ivuxolimab in advanced cancers. Measured with immunoSEQ multiplex PCR; TCRdb has only the in-frame clones, and not every one. This repertoire shows over 50,000 clones, 85% to 90% found once; its top ten account for roughly 1.9%. Here the sequenced sample was CD4+ or CD8+ T cells sorted from blood, taken in a trial of the OX40 agonist ivuxolimab. These receptors originate from an adult with an advanced solid tumor such as melanoma, head and neck, liver or kidney cancer. CDR3s include the opening cysteine and the closing phenylalanine or tryptophan. The order of the fields is clone size, J gene, V gene, D gene, CDR3 protein, CDR3 DNA. D genes are given only for firm matches. Clone size is not always given. Where it is, it says once, few, many or a class for expanded clones.

abundance: NA; j_gene: TRBJ1-2; v_gene: TRBV4-3; d_gene: NA; CDR3aa: CASSQDSPRWDNYGYTF; CDR3nt: TGCGCCAGCAGCCAAGATTCCCCTAGGTGGGACAACTATGGCTACACCTTC
abundance: once; j_gene: TRBJ2-7; v_gene: TRBV28; d_gene: NA; CDR3aa: CASSLPPGAYEQYF; CDR3nt: TGTGCCAGCAGTTTACCCCCAGGGGCCTACGAGCAGTACTTC
abundance: NA; j_gene: TRBJ2-1; v_gene: TRBV7-2; d_gene: TRBD1; CDR3aa: CASSRDSSYNEQFF; CDR3nt: TGTGCCAGCAGCCGGGACAGCTCCTACAATGAGCAGTTCTTC
abundance: few; j_gene: TRBJ1-1; v_gene: TRBV2; d_gene: NA; CDR3aa: CASRSDRVVTEAFF; CDR3nt: TGTGCCAGCAGATCGGACAGAGTAGTCACTGAAGCTTTCTTT
abundance: NA; j_gene: TRBJ2-7; v_gene: TRBV5-1; d_gene: TRBD1; CDR3aa: CASSSRQGPGEQYF; CDR3nt: TGCGCCAGCAGCTCACGACAGGGACCCGGCGAGCAGTACTTC
abundance: NA; j_gene: TRBJ2-3; v_gene: TRBV5-6; d_gene: NA; CDR3aa: CASSLKSGRGTDTQYF; CDR3nt: TGTGCCAGCAGCTTGAAAAGTGGCAGGGGCACAGATACGCAGTATTTT
abundance: once; j_gene: TRBJ2-1; v_gene: TRBV5-1; d_gene: TRBD1; CDR3aa: CASSFRSGTEGEQFF; CDR3nt: TGCGCCAGCAGCTTTCGGTCCGGGACAGAGGGTGAGCAGTTCTTC
abundance: NA; j_gene: TRBJ2-5; v_gene: TRBV19; d_gene: TRBD1; CDR3aa: CASSIEGSDRGETQYF; CDR3nt: TGTGCCAGTAGTATAGAAGGGTCGGACAGGGGAGAGACCCAGTACTTC
abundance: NA; j_gene: TRBJ2-1; v_gene: TRBV15; d_gene: TRBD2; CDR3aa: CATESRTRRSYNEQFF; CDR3nt: TGTGCCACCGAGAGCAGGACTAGACGCTCCTACAATGAGCAGTTCTTC
abundance: NA; j_gene: TRBJ2-1; v_gene: TRBV29-1; d_gene: NA; CDR3aa: CSVDGGGVSNEQFF; CDR3nt: TGCAGCGTTGACGGAGGGGGAGTTAGCAATGAGCAGTTCTTC
abundance: NA; j_gene: TRBJ2-4; v_gene: TRBV28; d_gene: NA; CDR3aa: CASSFRGKNIQYF; CDR3nt: TGTGCCAGCAGTTTCAGGGGAAAAAACATTCAGTACTTC
abundance: NA; j_gene: TRBJ1-6; v_gene: TRBV6-7; d_gene: NA; CDR3aa: CASSLQTPGRQNSPLHF; CDR3nt: TGTGCCAGCAGTTTACAAACACCGGGACGGCAGAATTCACCCCTCCACTTT
abundance: few; j_gene: TRBJ2-7; v_gene: TRBV28; d_gene: NA; CDR3aa: CASSQSISLAWSYEQYF; CDR3nt: TGTGCCAGCAGCCAATCCATATCTCTAGCGTGGTCCTACGAGCAGTACTTC
abundance: once; j_gene: TRBJ1-2; v_gene: TRBV6-1; d_gene: TRBD1; CDR3aa: CASAGTGGGYTF; CDR3nt: TGTGCCAGCGCCGGGACAGGGGGTGGCTACACCTTC
abundance: NA; j_gene: TRBJ1-2; v_gene: TRBV30; d_gene: NA; CDR3aa: CAWSVAPLGGYTF; CDR3nt: TGTGCCTGGAGTGTAGCCCCGTTGGGGGGCTACACCTTC
abundance: few; j_gene: TRBJ1-1; v_gene: TRBV28; d_gene: TRBD1; CDR3aa: CASRTGWGTEAFF; CDR3nt: TGTGCCAGCAGGACAGGGTGGGGGACTGAAGCTTTCTTT
abundance: NA; j_gene: TRBJ1-2; v_gene: TRBV30; d_gene: NA; CDR3aa: CAWSVVGVRGYTF; CDR3nt: TGTGCCTGGAGTGTAGTAGGGGTAAGGGGCTACACCTTC
abundance: NA; j_gene: TRBJ2-2; v_gene: TRBV7-8; d_gene: NA; CDR3aa: CASSRQDLTVNTGELFF; CDR3nt: TGTGCCAGCAGCCGACAAGATCTTACAGTTAACACCGGGGAGCTGTTTTTT
abundance: once; j_gene: TRBJ1-1; v_gene: TRBV15; d_gene: NA; CDR3aa: CATSSNSNTEAFF; CDR3nt: TGTGCCACCAGCAGTAACTCGAACACTGAAGCTTTCTTT
abundance: NA; j_gene: TRBJ2-5; v_gene: TRBV23-1; d_gene: NA; CDR3aa: CASSQEGVISPPQDPQETQYF; CDR3nt: TGCGCCAGCAGTCAAGAAGGTGTTATAAGTCCACCACAAGACCCACAAGAGACCCAGTACTTC
abundance: once; j_gene: TRBJ2-2; v_gene: TRBV14; d_gene: TRBD1; CDR3aa: CASSPQGFGELFF; CDR3nt: TGTGCCAGCAGCCCACAGGGGTTCGGGGAGCTGTTTTTT
abundance: NA; j_gene: TRBJ2-1; v_gene: TRBV28; d_gene: TRBD1; CDR3aa: CASSFLDRDGEQFF; CDR3nt: TGTGCCAGCAGTTTCTTGGACAGGGATGGTGAGCAGTTCTTC
abundance: once; j_gene: TRBJ2-7; v_gene: TRBV28; d_gene: TRBD1; CDR3aa: CASSLRTGGLSYEQYF; CDR3nt: TGTGCCAGCAGCCTAAGGACAGGGGGGCTTTCCTACGAGCAGTACTTC
abundance: NA; j_gene: TRBJ1-3; v_gene: TRBV14; d_gene: NA; CDR3aa: CASSEIRGSSGNTIYF; CDR3nt: TGTGCCAGCAGCGAGATACGAGGGAGCTCTGGAAACACCATATATTTT
abundance: NA; j_gene: TRBJ2-7; v_gene: TRBV28; d_gene: NA; CDR3aa: CASRIGPNYEQYF; CDR3nt: TGTGCCAGCAGAATTGGACCCAACTACGAGCAGTACTTC
abundance: NA; j_gene: TRBJ2-3; v_gene: TRBV5-4; d_gene: NA; CDR3aa: CASSWGGVGPDTQYF; CDR3nt: TGTGCCAGCAGCTGGGGCGGGGTGGGGCCAGATACGCAGTATTTT
abundance: NA; j_gene: TRBJ1-5; v_gene: TRBV18; d_gene: NA; CDR3aa: CASSWGLGNQPQHF; CDR3nt: TGTGCCAGCTCGTGGGGTTTGGGCAATCAGCCCCAGCATTTT
abundance: NA; j_gene: TRBJ1-5; v_gene: TRBV7-8; d_gene: NA; CDR3aa: CASSLEGLSNQPQHF; CDR3nt: TGTGCCAGCAGCTTAGAAGGGCTTAGCAATCAGCCCCAGCATTTT
abundance: NA; j_gene: TRBJ1-1; v_gene: TRBV14; d_gene: NA; CDR3aa: CASSPYLSHTEAFF; CDR3nt: TGTGCCAGCAGCCCCTACCTGTCCCACACTGAAGCTTTCTTT
abundance: NA; j_gene: TRBJ2-7; v_gene: TRBV19; d_gene: NA; CDR3aa: CASSFSGSSSYEQYF; CDR3nt: TGTGCCAGCTCCTTCTCCGGGAGTAGCTCCTACGAGCAGTACTTC
abundance: NA; j_gene: TRBJ1-2; v_gene: TRBV11-2; d_gene: NA; CDR3aa: CASSLAWGGGGGYGYTF; CDR3nt: TGTGCCAGCAGCTTAGCGTGGGGCGGGGGAGGAGGCTATGGCTACACCTTC
abundance: few; j_gene: TRBJ1-6; v_gene: TRBV19; d_gene: NA; CDR3aa: CASSIEQSFTLHF; CDR3nt: TGTGCCAGTAGTATAGAACAGTCCTTCACCCTCCACTTT
abundance: NA; j_gene: TRBJ2-1; v_gene: TRBV15; d_gene: TRBD2; CDR3aa: CATSKRGGYNEQFF; CDR3nt: TGTGCCACCAGCAAGCGGGGGGGGTACAATGAGCAGTTCTTC
abundance: NA; j_gene: TRBJ1-1; v_gene: TRBV7-2; d_gene: NA; CDR3aa: CASSFGQYTEAFF; CDR3nt: TGTGCCAGCAGCTTCGGACAATACACTGAAGCTTTCTTT
abundance: few; j_gene: TRBJ1-2; v_gene: TRBV6-5; d_gene: TRBD1; CDR3aa: CASRPGTAGYGYTF; CDR3nt: TGTGCCAGCAGACCTGGGACAGCGGGATATGGCTACACCTTC
abundance: once; j_gene: TRBJ2-7; v_gene: TRBV29-1; d_gene: NA; CDR3aa: CSVAALSEQYF; CDR3nt: TGCAGCGTTGCTGCTCTTAGCGAGCAGTACTTC
abundance: few; j_gene: TRBJ1-1; v_gene: TRBV6-5; d_gene: TRBD1; CDR3aa: CASRGQGAGDTEAFF; CDR3nt: TGTGCCAGCAGAGGCCAGGGGGCGGGGGACACTGAAGCTTTCTTT
abundance: NA; j_gene: TRBJ1-3; v_gene: TRBV19; d_gene: NA; CDR3aa: CASSFWASSGNTIYF; CDR3nt: TGTGCCAGTAGTTTTTGGGCCTCCTCTGGAAACACCATATATTTT
abundance: NA; j_gene: TRBJ1-1; v_gene: TRBV6-5; d_gene: NA; CDR3aa: CASSYTYPVNAEAFF; CDR3nt: TGTGCCAGCAGTTATACGTACCCGGTGAACGCTGAAGCTTTCTTT
abundance: NA; j_gene: TRBJ2-2; v_gene: TRBV6-5; d_gene: TRBD2; CDR3aa: CASNQAGANTGELFF; CDR3nt: TGTGCCAGCAACCAAGCGGGAGCGAACACCGGGGAGCTGTTTTTT
abundance: NA; j_gene: TRBJ1-4; v_gene: TRBV6-5; d_gene: NA; CDR3aa: CASSHTPGRGLGLFF; CDR3nt: TGTGCCAGCAGTCATACTCCGGGGCGGGGACTGGGACTGTTTTTT
abundance: NA; j_gene: TRBJ1-2; v_gene: TRBV18; d_gene: NA; CDR3aa: CASSPLTIDQTLYGYTF; CDR3nt: TGTGCCAGCTCACCACTAACTATAGACCAGACACTGTATGGCTACACCTTC
abundance: NA; j_gene: TRBJ1-5; v_gene: TRBV6-5; d_gene: NA; CDR3aa: CASKGGSQPQHF; CDR3nt: TGTGCCAGCAAAGGGGGGAGTCAGCCCCAGCATTTT
abundance: NA; j_gene: TRBJ2-4; v_gene: TRBV9; d_gene: NA; CDR3aa: CASSVAFAAIAKNIQYF; CDR3nt: TGTGCCAGCAGCGTAGCATTCGCGGCTATAGCCAAAAACATTCAGTACTTC
abundance: NA; j_gene: TRBJ2-5; v_gene: TRBV28; d_gene: NA; CDR3aa: CASSGPGKTETQYF; CDR3nt: TGTGCCAGCAGCGGCCCGGGCAAAACGGAGACCCAGTACTTC
abundance: NA; j_gene: TRBJ1-1; v_gene: TRBV5-1; d_gene: NA; CDR3aa: CASSLVTPGNTEAFF; CDR3nt: TGCGCCAGCAGCTTGGTAACTCCAGGGAACACTGAAGCTTTCTTT